This T cell receptor (beta chain) was recovered during a study of T-cell memory formation after mild COVID-19. This clonotype has ten or more counts. The antigen remains undetermined. Study conclusions and caveats: Memory from before infection featured some responding clones, which suggests cross-reactive memory joined.

The germline V gene encodes CDR1 LNHDA and CDR2 SQIVND (reference sequence). The V gene end was trimmed by 6 bases and the J gene end by 0 bases; junction bases not matched to a gene: 1. CDR3 length: 13 residues. TCRdb independently ran MiXCR on the 5' RACE reads; one entry per CDR3 protein. The top ten hold 22% of the sample, which has roughly 300,000 distinct CDR3 sequences, around 13% seen once. The origin of this receptor is a man aged 18 to 35 who had mild COVID-19 (a few samples of this study predate the infection). Cell type and time point are not known. Sequencing was carried out using PBMCs or a T cell subset sorted from them (not recorded which). The chain joins TRBV19 to TRBJ1-1; 7 bases agree with TRBD1. DNA of the CDR3: TGTGCCAGTAGCGGACAGGTGAACACTGAAGCTTTCTTT. The encoded protein is CASSGQVNTEAFF.